The 18 T cell receptor beta chains listed next were all sequenced from one sample in a study of T-cell memory formation after mild COVID-19. TCRdb reprocessed the 5' RACE reads via MiXCR and lists one record per CDR3 protein. The sample yields over 300,000 distinct CDR3 sequences, around a fifth seen once. Source material: PBMCs or a T cell subset sorted from them (not recorded which). The receptor set was obtained from a young man who had mild COVID-19 (a few samples of this study predate the infection). Cell type and time point are not known.

V gene TRBV20-1 combines with J gene TRBJ2-3; 12 bases line up with TRBD2. CDR3 length: 14 residues. The germline CDR1 and CDR2 sequences are DFQATT and SNEGSKA (reference sequence). V lost 5 bases to trimming and J lost 6 bases; unmatched junction nucleotides: 6. For the CDR3, the DNA is TGCAGTGCTTCTAGCGGGGGGGCGTCGGATACGCAGTATTTT. This codes for CSASSGGASDTQYF.

The chain is built from TRBV9 and TRBJ2-5; 8 positions agree with TRBD1. CDR1 is SGDLS and CDR2 is YYNGEE in the germline V gene. CDR3 length equals 15 residues. V dropped 3 bases and J dropped 2; count of bases not matched to a gene: 6. The CDR3 spells CASSAETGGQETQYF. The CDR3 DNA reads as TGTGCCAGCAGCGCCGAAACAGGGGGGCAAGAGACCCAGTACTTC.

The chain carries TRBV15 and TRBJ2-7; D call uncertain. Germline V gene sequence: CDR1 LNHNV, CDR2 YYDKDF (reference sequence). The CDR3 sequence is 15 residues long. Trimming cost V 5 bases and J 0 bases, with 14 bases left between them. CDR3 in DNA: TGTGCCACCAGCCAGCAGACGGCTAGCTCCTACGAGCAGTACGTC. This gives the protein CATSQQTASSYEQYV.

J is TRBJ2-5 and V is TRBV5-6; 8 bases line up with TRBD2. The CDR3 has 15 residues. CDR1 is SGHDT, CDR2 YYEEEE, per germline. Trimming removed 5 bases from V and 2 bases from J; junction bases left unmatched: 8. This CDR3 reads CASSSKRGPQETQYF. The DNA of the CDR3 is TGTGCCAGCAGTTCCAAGCGGGGGCCACAAGAGACCCAGTACTTC.

The rearrangement links TRBV7-9 to TRBJ2-6; D is unclear. CDR3 length equals 15 residues. Germline assignment: CDR1 SEHNR and CDR2 FQNEAQ (reference sequence). V lost 5 bases, J lost 0 bases, and 8 bases lay in between. In DNA, the CDR3 is TGTGCCAGCAGCATCAGGTCCTCTGGGGCCAACGTCCTGACTTTC. It specifies CASSIRSSGANVLTF. The full variable domain, completed using reference TRBV7-9 and TRBJ2-6, is DTGVSQNPRHKITKRGQNVTFRCDPISEHNRLYWYRQTLGQGPEFLTYFQNEAQLEKSRLLSDRFSAERPKGSFSTLEIQRTEQGDSAMYLCASSIRSSGANVLTFGAGSRLTVL.

This clonotype has at least ten counts. This chain connects TRBV6-5 to TRBJ2-3; 14 bases map to TRBD2. Per germline, CDR1 MNHEY and CDR2 SVGAGI. CDR3 length: 16 amino acids. The V and J ends lost 0 bases and 5 bases, in that order; junction bases with no gene match: 1. This chain's CDR3 is CASSYSGLAGGDTQYF. CDR3 sequence (DNA): TGTGCCAGCAGTTACTCCGGACTAGCGGGGGGAGATACGCAGTATTTT.

The V and J genes are TRBV20-1 and TRBJ1-5; D unclear. The CDR3 covers 15 residues. The V gene's germline CDR1 is DFQATT and CDR2 SNEGSKA (reference sequence). V lost 5 bases and J 1 base, leaving 15 bases between the germline ends. DNA for the CDR3: TGCAGTGCTTCCCGACAAATCATAAGCAATCAGCCCCAGCATTTT. It specifies CSASRQIISNQPQHF.

This chain connects TRBV27 to TRBJ2-3, with TRBD2 as a possible D gene (6 bases). Looked up from germline, CDR1 is MNHEY and CDR2 is SMNVEV (reference sequence). The CDR3 totals 14 residues. V lost 7 bases and J 5 bases, leaving 16 bases between the germline ends. The chain's CDR3 is CASTVLGGGDTQYF. CDR3 DNA: TGTGCCAGCACCGTGCTGGGGGGTGGAGATACGCAGTATTTT.

This clonotype has a single count. The chain combines TRBV5-1 with TRBJ2-2; D tentatively reads TRBD1 or TRBD2 (5 bases each). The CDR3 extends over 16 amino acids. From germline, CDR1 is SGHRS and CDR2 YFSETQ. V gave up 0 bases and J gave up 5 bases, with 14 bases separating them. This CDR3 reads CASSLARGGRTGELFF. Here the CDR3 DNA reads TGCGCCAGCAGCTTGGCCCGGGGCGGTAGAACCGGGGAGCTGTTTTTT.

This clonotype was observed a handful of times. This chain connects TRBV19 to TRBJ1-5; 7 bases align to TRBD1. CDR3 length equals 16 residues. V was pared by 5 bases and J by 5 bases, with 12 bases of the junction left unmatched. CDR1 is LNHDA, CDR2 SQIVND, per germline (reference sequence). The CDR3: CASSPDREGRYQPQHF. The CDR3 DNA reads as TGTGCCAGTAGTCCAGACAGGGAGGGAAGATATCAGCCCCAGCATTTT.

There are a few counts of this clonotype. The chain links TRBV20-1 to TRBJ2-5; TRBD2 matches at 7 bases. Looked up from germline, CDR1 is DFQATT and CDR2 is SNEGSKA (reference sequence). V dropped 5 bases and J dropped 5; count of bases not matched to a gene: 11. The CDR3 sequence is 14 residues long. CDR3 in DNA: TGCAGTGCTCAGACGATGAGGACTAGTGAGACCCAGTACTTC. Translated, it gives CSAQTMRTSETQYF.

This chain connects TRBV6-2 or TRBV6-3 to TRBJ2-1, with 8 nucleotides matching TRBD2. CDR1 and CDR2 (germline): MNHEY, SVGEGT. Unmatched junction bases numbered 7, after V lost 7 bases and J lost 5 bases. The CDR3 extends over 14 amino acids. The CDR3 nucleotides read TGTGCCAGCACTAAGCGGGGGCAAAACAATGAGCAGTTCTTC. Amino acid sequence: CASTKRGQNNEQFF.

This sequence joins TRBV5-1 and TRBJ2-2; tentative D call: TRBD2 (6 bases). V was pared by 6 bases and J by 1 base, with 7 bases between. Germline CDR1 SGHRS, CDR2 YFSETQ. CDR3 length: 13 residues. The CDR3 sequence: CASTAGNTGELFF. CDR3 DNA sequence: TGCGCCAGCACAGCGGGGAACACCGGGGAGCTGTTTTTT.

This chain links TRBV24-1 with TRBJ1-5; TRBD1 matches 7 bases. Germline CDR1 is KGHDR and CDR2 is SFDVKD. The CDR3 length is 17 residues. V dropped 4 bases and J dropped 1; count of bases not matched to a gene: 9. CDR3 sequence reads: CATSDLTGVLSNQPQHF. The CDR3 DNA follows: TGTGCCACCAGTGACCTAACAGGGGTTTTAAGCAATCAGCCCCAGCATTTT.

V is TRBV21-1 and J is TRBJ2-7. TRBV21-1 is tagged as a pseudogene. This CDR3 spans 12 amino acids. This chain's CDR3 is CASSKMTIEQYV. The DNA for the CDR3 is TGTGCCAGCAGCAAAATGACTATCGAGCAGTACGTC.

The genes are TRBV28 and TRBJ2-3, with D tentatively TRBD1 or TRBD2 (5 bases each). V dropped 4 bases and J dropped 4 bases, with 24 bases sitting between them. CDR1 is MDHEN and CDR2 is SYDVKM in the germline V gene. The length of the CDR3 is 18 residues. In nucleotides, the CDR3 is TGTGCCAGCAGTTCCAGCGGTGGTGGGGGTGCGGCCCCAGATACGCAGTATTTT. Its translation: CASSSSGGGGAAPDTQYF.

The chain couples TRBV5-1 to TRBJ1-1; D may be TRBD1 (6 bases). V was shortened by 2 bases and J by 0 bases, with 20 bases between the two germline ends. CDR1 SGHRS and CDR2 YFSETQ come from the germline V gene. The CDR3 sequence is 18 residues long. CDR3 sequence: CASSFEGGGSYMNTEAFF. CDR3 sequence (DNA): TGCGCCAGCAGCTTCGAAGGGGGGGGATCATACATGAACACTGAAGCTTTCTTT.

This clonotype has only a few counts. The CDR3: CASSLFASGGTSYNEQFF. As DNA, the CDR3 is TGTGCCAGCAGTTTATTTGCTAGCGGGGGGACCTCCTACAATGAGCAGTTCTTC. The chain employs TRBV27 and TRBJ2-1; 11 bases line up with TRBD2. This CDR3 comprises 18 residues. J lost 0 bases, V lost 1 base, and 5 bases had no gene match. Germline CDR1 MNHEY, CDR2 SMNVEV (reference sequence).